The 14 T cell receptor beta chains reported below all come from one sample, sequenced in a study of T-cell memory formation after mild COVID-19. MiXCR, run by TCRdb on the 5' RACE reads, gives a single entry per CDR3 protein. The sample includes around 340,000 distinct CDR3 sequences, 14% seen only once; the top ten take roughly a fifth. The sequenced material came from PBMCs or a T cell subset sorted from them (not recorded which). These TCRs come from a man between 18 and 35 years old who had mild COVID-19 (a few samples of this study predate the infection). Cell type and time point are not known.

The genes are TRBV29-1 and TRBJ2-7; possibly TRBD2 for D (6 bases). Germline assignment: CDR1 SQVTM and CDR2 ANQGSEA. The length of the CDR3 is 11 residues. The V and J ends lost 4 bases and 4 bases respectively, with 8 bases between them. CDR3 coding DNA: TGCAGCGTTGCGGGGACTTACGAGCAGTACTTC. Encoded protein: CSVAGTYEQYF.

The table lists this clonotype with a few counts. J is TRBJ2-3 and V is TRBV11-3, with D unresolved. Trimming shortened V by 4 bases and J by 2 bases, and 10 bases separated the two germline ends. The CDR3 covers 14 residues. Per germline, CDR1 SGHNT and CDR2 YENEEA. The CDR3 region is CASSSGPDTDTQYF. CDR3 bases: TGTGCCAGCAGCTCCGGGCCCGACACAGATACGCAGTATTTT.

The chain carries TRBV5-1 and TRBJ2-2; 10 bases map to TRBD2. The CDR3 is 16 amino acids. Trimming took 4 bases from V and 5 from J; bases not matched to a gene: 8. Per germline, CDR1 SGHRS and CDR2 YFSETQ. Here the CDR3 reads CASSPRAGGNTGELFF. The CDR3 DNA sequence: TGCGCCAGCAGCCCAAGAGCGGGGGGGAATACCGGGGAGCTGTTTTTT.

The chain carries TRBV4-1 and TRBJ2-2; D gene unclear. Germline-derived CDR1 and CDR2 are MGHRA and YSYEKL. The CDR3 spans 11 residues. Trimming pared 5 bases from V and 6 bases from J, leaving 4 bases between. The CDR3 DNA sequence: TGCGCCAGCAGCAGCCCCGGGGAGCTGTTTTTT. This encodes CASSSPGELFF.

This clonotype was seen more than once but under ten times. The chain has TRBV7-2 and TRBJ2-5; 7 bases map to TRBD2. Unmatched junction bases numbered 10, after V lost 5 bases and J lost 13 bases. Germline lookup yields CDR1 SGHTA and CDR2 FQGNSA. This CDR3 has 12 amino acids. The CDR3 loop is CASSPASGRPYF. Here the CDR3 DNA reads TGTGCCAGCAGCCCCGCTAGCGGTCGACCGTACTTC.

This clonotype was seen a few times. J is TRBJ1-2 and V is TRBV5-1; D not certain. This CDR3 is 11 amino acids long. V was cut by 4 bases and J by 8 bases, with 9 bases left in between. CDR1 SGHRS and CDR2 YFSETQ come from the germline V gene. This CDR3 reads CASSVGRGYTF. CDR3 nucleotides: TGCGCCAGCAGCGTCGGTCGGGGCTACACCTTC.

This clonotype has more than one count but fewer than ten. CDR3 bases: TGTGCCAGTAGTATAAGGGATACTAGCAATCAGCCCCAGCATTTT. Translation: CASSIRDTSNQPQHF. The chain recombines TRBV19 with TRBJ1-5, with D unclear. Trimming removed 2 bases from V and 0 bases from J, with 8 bases in between. CDR3 length equals 15 residues. Germline values: CDR1 LNHDA, CDR2 SQIVND (reference sequence). The entire variable domain, with the rest obtained from reference TRBV19 and TRBJ1-5, is as follows: DGGITQSPKYLFRKEGQNVTLSCEQNLNHDAMYWYRQDPGQGLRLIYYSQIVNDFQKGDIAEGYSVSREKKESFPLTVTSAQKNPTAFYLCASSIRDTSNQPQHFGDGTRLSIL.

This clonotype has only a few counts. This rearrangement joins TRBV6-5 to TRBJ1-2; TRBD1 matches at 7 bases. The CDR3 has 11 residues. From germline, CDR1 is MNHEY and CDR2 SVGAGI. J was trimmed by 6 bases and V by 8 bases; bases with no gene match: 3. The CDR3 here is CASEGGDGYTF. The DNA for the CDR3 is TGTGCCAGCGAAGGGGGCGATGGCTACACCTTC.

V gene TRBV10-3 combines with J gene TRBJ1-2; D remains unclear. Trimming cost V 2 bases and J 4 bases, with 8 bases left between them. CDR1 ENHRY and CDR2 SYGVKD come from the germline V gene. The CDR3 consists of 13 residues. The CDR3 loop is CAISEPRIYGYTF. CDR3 DNA sequence: TGTGCCATCAGTGAGCCAAGAATCTATGGCTACACCTTC.

A few counts support this clonotype. This sequence joins TRBV9 and TRBJ1-4; no firm D call. This CDR3 has 14 amino acids. From germline, CDR1 is SGDLS and CDR2 YYNGEE. Trimming removed 2 bases from V and 7 bases from J, with 12 bases in between. Here the CDR3 reads CASSVRPLAEKLFF. CDR3 in DNA: TGTGCCAGCAGCGTCAGACCCTTAGCTGAAAAACTGTTTTTT.

This chain connects TRBV27 to TRBJ1-1, with TRBD1 identical over 7 bases. CDR3 length equals 14 residues. The germline V gene encodes CDR1 MNHEY and CDR2 SMNVEV (reference sequence). Losses at the gene ends were 3 bases for V and 4 bases for J; bases not matched to a gene: 5. Here the CDR3 reads CASSFSDRATEAFF. The CDR3 DNA reads as TGTGCCAGCAGTTTCTCCGACAGGGCCACTGAAGCTTTCTTT.

This clonotype was seen a handful of times. The rearrangement joins TRBV12-3 or TRBV12-4 to TRBJ2-1; perhaps TRBD2 as D (5 bases). The CDR3 extends over 13 amino acids. The germline V and J ends were trimmed by 7 bases and 5 bases, with 12 bases remaining between them. The CDR3 nucleotides read TGTGCCAGCATGAAGGGAGCGGACAATGAGCAGTTCTTC. As protein: CASMKGADNEQFF.

A few counts support this clonotype. This rearrangement joins TRBV5-1 to TRBJ1-2, with TRBD1 identical over 9 bases. The CDR3 covers 14 residues. CDR1 and CDR2 from the germline V gene are SGHRS and YFSETQ. With 8 bases clipped from V and 7 bases from J, the junction kept 12 bases outside the gene matches. The CDR3 DNA is TGCGCCAGTACCCCCGGCGGGACAGGGTTTGGCTACACCTTC. It encodes CASTPGGTGFGYTF.

The table lists this clonotype with a few counts. The chain combines TRBV9 with TRBJ2-5; tentatively, D is TRBD1 (6 bases). V shed 3 bases and J shed 2 bases, with 14 bases lying between them. The CDR3 extends over 15 amino acids. The germline V gene has CDR1 SGDLS and CDR2 YYNGEE. The CDR3 region is CASSAGVTGQETQYF. The CDR3 DNA is TGTGCCAGCAGCGCAGGGGTTACGGGGCAAGAGACCCAGTACTTC.